One TCR beta chain is described in this entry. The target antigen is unknown. PCR amplification relied on 60 Vbeta primers (plus 13 Jbeta primers). The table came from immunoSEQ multiplex PCR; TCRdb's copy has only in-frame clones and leaves some out. The sample includes about 200,000 clones, approximately 83% of them seen just once. V dropped 0 bases and J dropped 2 bases, with 8 bases sitting between them. In germline, CDR1 is MGHRA, CDR2 YSYEKL. The CDR3 consists of 14 residues. While unrecorded immune exposures were likely, the donors were nominally healthy when sampled. This entry belongs to a study of cytomegalovirus exposure and HLA in healthy donors. Study-level findings and limits: A few V segments could not be told apart, such as TRBV6-2 and TRBV6-3, and were left out.

The V call is TRBV4-1, the J call TRBJ2-7; D unclear. The TCR sequence derives from a boy under 10 years old in good health and CMV-seronegative. The sample taken for sequencing was PBMCs. CDR3 residues: CASSQDLGPYEQYF. CDR3 bases: TGCGCCAGCAGCCAAGATCTTGGGCCCTACGAGCAGTACTTC.